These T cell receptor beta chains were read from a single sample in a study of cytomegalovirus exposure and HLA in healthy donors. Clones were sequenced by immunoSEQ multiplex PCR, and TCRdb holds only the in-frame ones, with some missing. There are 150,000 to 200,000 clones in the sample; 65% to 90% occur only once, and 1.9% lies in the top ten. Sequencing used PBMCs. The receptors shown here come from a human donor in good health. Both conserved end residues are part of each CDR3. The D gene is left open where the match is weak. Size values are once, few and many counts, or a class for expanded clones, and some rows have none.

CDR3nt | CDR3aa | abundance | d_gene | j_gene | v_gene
TGCGCCAGCAGCCAACCCGGGACAGGGGTGTACGAGCAGTACTTC | CASSQPGTGVYEQYF | few | TRBD1 | TRBJ2-7 | TRBV4-3
TGTGCCAGCAGCTTTGCAGGTCAGCCCCAGCATTTT | CASSFAGQPQHF | NA | NA | TRBJ1-5 | TRBV6-6
TGTGCCAGCAGTGAAGCGGGGGGTTACTCCGCAGATACGCAGTATTTT | CASSEAGGYSADTQYF | NA | NA | TRBJ2-3 | TRBV6-1
TGTGCCAGCACCAACAGGGGTTTCTATGGCTACACCTTC | CASTNRGFYGYTF | NA | TRBD1 | TRBJ1-2 | TRBV6-5
TGTGCCAGCAGCCACGGACAGGGAATGAATAATTCACCCCTCCACTTT | CASSHGQGMNNSPLHF | NA | TRBD1 | TRBJ1-6 | TRBV7-9
TGTGCCAGCAGCCCACAACAGGGGGCAGGGTCCTACGAGCAGTACTTC | CASSPQQGAGSYEQYF | NA | TRBD1 | TRBJ2-7 | TRBV7-9
TGTGCCAGCAGGCCGCCGGTAAATGAGCAGTTCTTC | CASRPPVNEQFF | NA | NA | TRBJ2-1 | TRBV7-3
TGTGCCAGCAGCTCCCCTTTAGCGGGAGGAGATCAGCCCCAGCATTTT | CASSSPLAGGDQPQHF | NA | NA | TRBJ1-5 | TRBV7-9
TGTGCCAGCAGTTTACCCTTCGGTGTGCAGGGGGCCTTGAGCACTGAAGCTTTCTTT | CASSLPFGVQGALSTEAFF | NA | TRBD1 | TRBJ1-1 | TRBV28
TGCGCCAGCAGCCAAGGGTCTCTAGCTGGGGGGTCCTATGGCTACACCTTC | CASSQGSLAGGSYGYTF | NA | NA | TRBJ1-2 | TRBV4-1
TGTGCCATCAGTTCGGACAGGGGAGGGAGCGGCTACACCTTC | CAISSDRGGSGYTF | NA | TRBD1 | TRBJ1-2 | TRBV10-3
TGTGCCAGCAGCTTGGCGACTGAAGCTTTCTTT | CASSLATEAFF | NA | NA | TRBJ1-1 | TRBV5-4
TGTGCCAGCAGCTTCTCCAGGGATGAGCAGTACTTC | CASSFSRDEQYF | NA | NA | TRBJ2-7 | TRBV5-6
TGCGCCAGCAGCCCACAGAAAAACACCGGGGAGCTGTTTTTT | CASSPQKNTGELFF | NA | NA | TRBJ2-2 | TRBV4-3
TGCGCCAGCAGCCTCGATAGCGGGGGGGCCGATGTTTCCTACGAGCAGTACTTC | CASSLDSGGADVSYEQYF | NA | TRBD2 | TRBJ2-7 | TRBV5-1
TGTGCCAGCAGCGCGGGACATTACCAGTTCTTC | CASSAGHYQFF | NA | NA | TRBJ2-1 | TRBV9
TGCGCCAGCCGGCGCGAGGGCGGTCGGGGTGAAAAACTGTTTTTT | CASRREGGRGEKLFF | few | NA | TRBJ1-4 | TRBV5-1
TGTGCCAGCAGCTCGACAGGTTTAGGAAAACTGTTTTTT | CASSSTGLGKLFF | NA | NA | TRBJ1-4 | TRBV7-2
TGTGCCAGCAGTTACAGGGCAGGGGACCTACGAGGGCAGTACTTC | CASSYRAGDLRGQYF | NA | NA | TRBJ2-7 | TRBV6-5
TGTGCCAGCAGCTCCGCCGGTGAAGCTTTCTTT | CASSSAGEAFF | NA | NA | TRBJ1-1 | TRBV7-9
TGTGCCAGCAGTCTCCGACAGGGGGGAACTGAAGCTTTCTTT | CASSLRQGGTEAFF | NA | TRBD1 | TRBJ1-1 | TRBV6-5
TGTGCCAGCAGACGACAGCAAGAGACCCAGTACTTC | CASRRQQETQYF | NA | NA | TRBJ2-5 | TRBV6-5
TGTGCCAGCAGCCCAGCACTCCCGACGGGAGCGTCTGAAGCTTTCTTT | CASSPALPTGASEAFF | NA | NA | TRBJ1-1 | TRBV7-8
TGTGCCAGCAGCATACAGGGGGCGTCGACTGAAGCTTTCTTT | CASSIQGASTEAFF | NA | TRBD1 | TRBJ1-1 | TRBV5-6
TGTGCCAGCAGCTTGGAGTCTAGCGGGGACCTGACCCTCTACAATGAGCAGTTCTTC | CASSLESSGDLTLYNEQFF | NA | TRBD2 | TRBJ2-1 | TRBV5-4
TGTGCCAGCTCCTATTGGGGCCTGGAGACCCAGTACTTC | CASSYWGLETQYF | NA | NA | TRBJ2-5 | TRBV11-2
TGCGCCAGCAGCCTAGTCGTAGGGGGGGCGTTGAACACTGAAGCTTTCTTT | CASSLVVGGALNTEAFF | NA | NA | TRBJ1-1 | TRBV4-1
TGTGCCAGCAGCTCCGGACTAGAGGGGGGCAATGAGCAGTTCTTC | CASSSGLEGGNEQFF | NA | NA | TRBJ2-1 | TRBV5-6
TGTGCCAGCAGCTTATTAGGGGGGGCCGGCACCGGGGAGCTGTTTTTT | CASSLLGGAGTGELFF | NA | NA | TRBJ2-2 | TRBV7-2
TGCAGCGTTGCATCGAGCTTTGATACGCAGTATTTT | CSVASSFDTQYF | NA | NA | TRBJ2-3 | TRBV29-1
TGTGCCAGCAGCCGATGGGGACAGGGGGCGGTTGGTGATAATTCACCCCTCCACTTT | CASSRWGQGAVGDNSPLHF | NA | TRBD1 | TRBJ1-6 | TRBV11-2
TGTGCCAGCAGCGGACTAGCGGGGTCAGAGACCCAGTACTTC | CASSGLAGSETQYF | NA | TRBD2 | TRBJ2-5 | TRBV2
TGCGCCAGCAGCCAGGGGGACAGGAGAAACTATGGCTACACCTTC | CASSQGDRRNYGYTF | NA | TRBD1 | TRBJ1-2 | TRBV4-1
TGTGCCAGCACCAAAGAAGCGGGGGGACATGAGCAGTTCTTC | CASTKEAGGHEQFF | NA | TRBD2 | TRBJ2-1 | TRBV6-6
TGTGCCAGTAGTACCCAAGAGTTCTACACTGAAGCTTTCTTT | CASSTQEFYTEAFF | once | NA | TRBJ1-1 | TRBV19